The present TCR beta chain was sequenced within a study of blood T cell repertoires in COVID-19. As for the study in general: Material from acute and convalescent COVID-19 was sourced from the United States, Italy and Spain. The analysed material was cDNA or gDNA that came from T cells, B-cell-depleted T cells, or PBMCs.

This clone was seen a single time. Per the original methods: Reference gene primer amplification gave estimated nucleated cell counts. Data came from immunoSEQ multiplex PCR; TCRdb stores just in-frame clones and leaves some out. V and J calls and clone size are as listed in that table; D and trimming were resolved from the DNA. The repertoire holds approximately 70,000 clones, with 70% to 80% as singletons. Germline CDR1 SGHAT, CDR2 FQNNGV. This CDR3 is built from 14 residues. Germline trimming cut 5 bases from V and 4 bases from J; bases unmatched to any gene: 6. The receptor was derived from a man in his 60s with active or convalescent COVID-19. The chain has TRBV11-2 and TRBJ1-2; 8 nucleotides match TRBD1. The sequenced material came from peripheral blood. The CDR3 nucleotides are TGTGCCAGCAGCCCGGACAGGGTGGTCTATGGCTACACCTTC. This gives the protein CASSPDRVVYGYTF.